One and the same sample provided the 27 T cell receptor beta chains below, sequenced in a study of Graves' ophthalmopathy and Graves' hyperthyroidism. The authors amplified TCR beta CDR3 regions, and they did so from RNA transcripts for repertoire sequencing. A first-round RT-PCR used HTBI primers, followed by a second-round multiplex PCR. Each CDR3 protein gets one entry after TCRdb re-called the multiplex PCR reads with MiXCR. The sample has about 370,000 distinct CDR3 sequences; approximately 17% are singletons. Sequencing was performed on peripheral blood. These receptor sequences come from an adult woman with stable Graves' hyperthyroidism.

The sample holds many counts of this clonotype. The V and J genes are TRBV12-3 or TRBV12-4 and TRBJ2-7, with D possibly matching TRBD1 (7 bases). Between the trimmed V and J ends, which lost 6 bases and 0 bases, there was a span of 15 bases. The CDR3 spans 15 residues. The CDR3 spells CASRLRQGLSYEQYF. In DNA, the CDR3 is TGTGCCAGCAGACTCAGACAGGGACTCTCCTACGAGCAGTACTTC.

This clonotype was seen at least ten times. The chain is built from TRBV5-1 and TRBJ2-7; 7 positions agree with TRBD1. Germline CDR1 is SGHRS and CDR2 is YFSETQ. The trim removed 4 bases at V and 1 base at J, leaving 8 bases unmatched. This CDR3 contains 15 residues. Here the CDR3 reads CASSIPEQGSYEQYF. For the CDR3, the DNA is TGCGCCAGCAGCATTCCGGAACAGGGGTCCTACGAGCAGTACTTC.

This clonotype was seen at least ten times. This rearrangement joins TRBV12-3 or TRBV12-4 to TRBJ2-5; TRBD2 aligns across 13 bases. The length of the CDR3 is 16 residues. J was trimmed by 5 bases and V by 7 bases; bases with no gene match: 10. The CDR3 region is CASKPAGTSGKETQYF. CDR3 DNA sequence: TGTGCCAGCAAACCAGCAGGGACTAGCGGGAAGGAGACCCAGTACTTC.

The sample holds many counts of this clonotype. A junction boundary mismatches the germline segment, possibly from a read error. This chain links TRBV7-8 with TRBJ2-5, with TRBD2 identical over 9 bases. The CDR3 extends over 16 amino acids. From germline, CDR1 is SGHVS and CDR2 FQNEAQ. CDR3 loop: CASSLGLAAGQETQCF. The CDR3 DNA is TGTGCCAGCAGCTTAGGACTAGCGGCTGGCCAAGAGACCCAGTGCTTC.

CDR3 loop: CASSYSQPPNTEAFF. The CDR3 coding sequence is TGTGCCAGCAGTTACTCGCAGCCTCCGAACACTGAAGCTTTCTTT. The V gene is TRBV6-5, the J gene TRBJ1-1; D uncertain. Germline V CDR1 and CDR2: MNHEY, SVGAGI. The CDR3 covers 15 residues. Trimming removed 0 bases from V and 1 base from J, with 9 bases in between.

The V call is TRBV7-6, the J call TRBJ1-1, with D maybe TRBD1 (5 bases). From germline, CDR1 is SGHVS and CDR2 FNYEAQ. Trimming removed 2 bases from V and 4 bases from J, with 8 bases in between. The CDR3 has 13 amino acids. CDR3 sequence reads: CASSLKQGTEAFF. The CDR3 DNA is TGTGCCAGCAGCTTAAAGCAGGGCACTGAAGCTTTCTTT.

There are a few counts of this clonotype. J is TRBJ2-7 and V is TRBV11-2; 9 bases are shared with TRBD2. Germline loops: CDR1 SGHAT, CDR2 FQNNGV. V was clipped by 0 bases and J by 3 bases; unmatched bases: 6. The CDR3 has 16 amino acids. The CDR3 coding sequence is TGTGCCAGCAGCTTAGAGTCGGTTAGCGGGAGCTACGAGCAGTACTTC. Amino acid sequence: CASSLESVSGSYEQYF. Looking up the rest from reference TRBV11-2 and TRBJ2-7 gives the full variable domain: EAGVAQSPRYKIIEKRQSVAFWCNPISGHATLYWYQQILGQGPKLLIQFQNNGVVDDSQLPKDRFSAERLKGVDSTLKIQPAKLEDSAVYLCASSLESVSGSYEQYFGPGTRLTVT.

This clonotype was counted many times. The V call is TRBV29-1, the J call TRBJ1-2; weak D call: TRBD1 (6 bases). The germline V gene has CDR1 SQVTM and CDR2 ANQGSEA. Deletions cut 0 bases from V and 1 base from J, with 18 bases between. This CDR3 region has 17 residues. This CDR3 is CSVEDKQGGPYNYGYTF. CDR3 sequence (DNA): TGCAGCGTTGAAGATAAACAGGGAGGCCCCTATAACTATGGCTACACCTTC.

This clonotype was recorded many times. The chain carries TRBV15 and TRBJ2-5; 9 nucleotides align to TRBD1. Germline trimming cut 3 bases from V and 2 bases from J; bases unmatched to any gene: 4. CDR1 and CDR2 (germline): LNHNV, YYDKDF (reference sequence). The CDR3 length is 15 residues. The CDR3 spells CATSRKDRGQETQYF. DNA for the CDR3: TGTGCCACCAGCAGGAAGGACAGGGGACAAGAGACCCAGTACTTC.

This clonotype was detected ten times or more. This chain links TRBV12-3 or TRBV12-4 with TRBJ2-5; 9 nucleotides line up with TRBD1. The junction had 5 bases not matched to a gene; V was cut back by 6 bases and J by 6 bases. The CDR3 runs 13 residues. CDR3 coding DNA: TGTGCCAGCAGAAGGACAGGGGTGAAGACCCAGTACTTC. Amino acid sequence: CASRRTGVKTQYF.

The chain carries TRBV6-2 or TRBV6-3 and TRBJ1-1, with D possibly matching TRBD1 (5 bases). Trimming removed 0 bases from V and 4 bases from J, with 9 bases in between. The germline V gene encodes CDR1 MNHEY and CDR2 SVGEGT. The CDR3 runs 14 residues. The DNA for the CDR3 is TGTGCCAGCAGTTACTCCGGGGCCCGCACTGAAGCTTTCTTT. Translated, it gives CASSYSGARTEAFF.

The sample holds many counts of this clonotype. The rearrangement links TRBV6-5 to TRBJ2-7; a weak D match, TRBD2 (6 bases). Germline V CDR1 and CDR2: MNHEY, SVGAGI. The CDR3 consists of 16 residues. The V gene lost 0 bases and the J gene lost 2 bases, with 14 bases spanning the gap. The CDR3 bases are TGTGCCAGCAGTTACTCGGGAGGAGTGGAGCCCTACGAGCAGTACTTC. Its translation is CASSYSGGVEPYEQYF.

This clonotype was seen at least ten times. The CDR3 region is CASSEGSQGTGELFF. For the CDR3, the DNA is TGTGCCAGCAGTGAAGGGTCCCAGGGCACCGGGGAGCTGTTTTTT. This chain links TRBV2 with TRBJ2-2; weak D call: TRBD1 (5 bases). V shed 1 base and J shed 4 bases, with 10 bases lying between them. CDR1 is SNHLY and CDR2 is FYNNEI in the germline V gene. This CDR3 has 15 residues. The full variable domain, in which reference TRBV2 and TRBJ2-2 provide the parts outside the CDR3, is EPEVTQTPSHQVTQMGQEVILRCVPISNHLYFYWYRQILGQKVEFLVSFYNNEISEKSEIFDDQFSVERPDGSNFTLKIRSTKLEDSAMYFCASSEGSQGTGELFFGEGSRLTVL.

The chain joins TRBV20-1 to TRBJ2-7; 7 bases are a match to TRBD1. The V and J ends lost 4 bases and 4 bases, in that order; junction bases with no gene match: 4. This CDR3 comprises 12 residues. CDR1 is DFQATT, CDR2 SNEGSKA, per germline (reference sequence). CDR3 DNA: TGCAGTGCTACCCGGGACAGTTACGAGCAGTACTTC. Protein product: CSATRDSYEQYF.

This clonotype was detected many times. The CDR3 nucleotides are TGTGCCAGCAGCTCTCCGGGACTAGCCAACGAGCAGTACTTC. Its protein product is CASSSPGLANEQYF. The chain joins TRBV7-9 to TRBJ2-7, with 9 bases that match TRBD2. Losses at the gene ends were 4 bases for V and 5 bases for J; bases not matched to a gene: 6. CDR1 is SEHNR and CDR2 is FQNEAQ in the germline V gene (reference sequence). The CDR3 extends over 14 amino acids.

This clonotype was recorded only once. The CDR3 bases are TGTGCCAGCAGTTACTCGCAGGGAGGCGAGCAGTACTTC. Amino acids: CASSYSQGGEQYF. The chain links TRBV6-5 to TRBJ2-7, with D tentatively TRBD2 (6 bases). This CDR3 region has 13 residues. From germline, CDR1 is MNHEY and CDR2 SVGAGI. Between the trimmed V and J ends, which lost 0 bases and 6 bases, there was a span of 9 bases.

The V call is TRBV18, the J call TRBJ2-7; D not certain. CDR3 length equals 12 residues. Germline V gives CDR1 KGHSH, CDR2 LQKENI. V lost 0 bases to trimming and J lost 6 bases, with 6 bases between them. CDR3 in amino acids: CASSPPGFEQYF. CDR3 nucleotides: TGTGCCAGCTCACCACCAGGGTTCGAGCAGTACTTC.

This clonotype was detected many times. The chain is built from TRBV5-1 and TRBJ1-1; 7 bases map to TRBD1. J gave up 0 bases and V 2 bases, and 10 bases lay outside the gene matches. Per germline, CDR1 SGHRS and CDR2 YFSETQ. The CDR3 covers 17 residues. DNA for the CDR3: TGCGCCAGCAGCTTAATTACGGGACAGTCCATGAACACTGAAGCTTTCTTT. Amino acids: CASSLITGQSMNTEAFF.

The rearrangement joins TRBV29-1 to TRBJ1-2; D possibly corresponds to TRBD1 (5 bases). The CDR3 is 14 residues long. Germline V gene data show CDR1 as SQVTM and CDR2 as ANQGSEA. Deletions cut 4 bases from V and 7 bases from J, with 19 bases between. The CDR3 DNA sequence: TGCAGCGTTGGACTGGGGACTGACGACCCTGGCTACACCTTC. It specifies CSVGLGTDDPGYTF.

This clonotype was seen many times. The chain couples TRBV7-8 to TRBJ1-2; unclear D gene. With 0 bases removed from V and 7 bases from J, the gap between germline ends came to 9 bases. CDR3 length: 13 residues. Germline V gene sequence: CDR1 SGHVS, CDR2 FQNEAQ. This chain's CDR3 is CASSLAPQRGYTF. The CDR3 nucleotides are TGTGCCAGCAGCTTAGCGCCACAGCGTGGCTACACCTTC. The full variable domain, in which reference TRBV7-8 and TRBJ1-2 provide the parts outside the CDR3, is GAGVSQSPRYKVAKRGQDVALRCDPISGHVSLFWYQQALGQGPEFLTYFQNEAQLDKSGLPSDRFFAERPEGSVSTLKIQRTQQEDSAVYLCASSLAPQRGYTFGSGTRLTVV.

This clonotype was detected many times. This chain connects TRBV20-1 to TRBJ2-5; 9 nucleotides line up with TRBD2. The germline gives CDR1 DFQATT, CDR2 SNEGSKA (reference sequence). This CDR3 has 15 amino acids. The junction had 13 bases not matched to a gene; V was cut back by 6 bases and J by 5 bases. CDR3 DNA sequence: TGCAGTGCCAGCCCCGGGACTAGCTCTAGCGAGACCCAGTACTTC. It is translated as CSASPGTSSSETQYF.

The J gene is TRBJ1-6, the V gene TRBV20-1; no definite D call. V was clipped by 3 bases and J by 7 bases, with 28 bases between them. This CDR3 spans 19 amino acids. Germline loops: CDR1 DFQATT, CDR2 SNEGSKA (reference sequence). The DNA of the CDR3 is TGCAGTGCTAGGGAGAGTGCAGAGCTATGGTCTATAAGGAATTCACCCCTCCACTTT. This codes for CSARESAELWSIRNSPLHF.

This clonotype was found a few times. The chain is built from TRBV20-1 and TRBJ1-1; no clear D gene. This CDR3 comprises 11 residues. Germline V gives CDR1 DFQATT, CDR2 SNEGSKA (reference sequence). The ends were cut back, 0 bases at V and 6 bases at J, with 5 bases in the middle. The CDR3 sequence: CSARDLPEAFF. The CDR3 nucleotides are TGCAGTGCTAGAGACCTTCCTGAAGCTTTCTTT.

Comment on this clonotype: Given a much more abundant clone one base away, this may be a read error. The chain is built from TRBV20-1 and TRBJ2-7, with 8 bases aligning to TRBD2. Germline V gene data show CDR1 as DFQATT and CDR2 as SNEGSKA (reference sequence). The CDR3 is 14 residues long. With 6 bases clipped from V and 2 bases from J, the junction kept 9 bases outside the gene matches. This CDR3 is CSASETSVTYEQYF. The CDR3 DNA follows: TGCAGTGCCTCCGAGACTAGCGTGACCTACGAGCAGTACTTC.

As to this clonotype: A much more abundant neighbour one base away suggests this may be a read error. The genes are TRBV20-1 and TRBJ2-5, with 7 bases aligning to TRBD1. There are 15 residues in the CDR3. Germline CDR1 and CDR2: DFQATT and SNEGSKA (reference sequence). The CDR3 sequence is CSPREKGAMWETQYF. The CDR3 DNA is TGCAGTCCTAGAGAAAAGGGGGCGATGTGGGAGACCCAGTACTTC.

In this sample, this clonotype turned up many times. The chain has TRBV6-1 and TRBJ1-5; TRBD1 matches at 10 bases. The V segment lost 5 bases and the J segment 3 bases; nucleotides outside the gene matches: 7. Germline values: CDR1 MNHNS, CDR2 SASEGT. CDR3 length equals 16 residues. For the CDR3, the DNA is TGTGCCAGCAGTCTCTCAGGGACAGGGGCCAATCAGCCCCAGCATTTT. Amino acid sequence: CASSLSGTGANQPQHF.

Ten or more counts support this clonotype. V gene TRBV27 combines with J gene TRBJ2-7, with 8 positions matching TRBD2. The CDR3 is 17 residues long. CDR1 is MNHEY, CDR2 SMNVEV, per germline (reference sequence). V lost 8 bases, J lost 1 base, and 16 bases stayed unmatched. The CDR3 coding sequence is TGTGCCAGCCGAGAAACCCCTATCGGGAGGGGGTCCTACGAGCAGTACTTC. Translated, it gives CASRETPIGRGSYEQYF.